This entry describes one TCR beta chain. Its antigen is not identified. Primers included in the PCR were 60 Vbeta and 13 Jbeta primers. Produced via immunoSEQ multiplex PCR; TCRdb's table is partial and in-frame only. Here the sample spans approximately 170,000 clones, less than 75% being singletons. This entry is derived from a study of cytomegalovirus exposure and HLA in healthy donors. Overall study: For the approximately 360 genotyped donors, 75% to 90% fell within the Caucasian-associated ancestry cluster.

Deletions cut 1 base from V and 0 bases from J, with 7 bases between. Germline V gene lookup returns CDR1 MNHNS and CDR2 SASEGT. There are 15 residues in the CDR3. Regarding the study as a whole: Among the most significant clusters, several appeared linked to common viral pathogens in a later analysis.

The sample comprised PBMCs. The chain uses TRBV6-1 and TRBJ1-5, with a weak D call TRBD1 (5 bases). This sequence was found in a girl aged 10 to 17 in good health and CMV-seronegative. This CDR3 reads CASSEGDFSNQPQHF. The CDR3 bases are TGTGCCAGCAGTGAAGGGGACTTTAGCAATCAGCCCCAGCATTTT.